This T cell receptor beta chain derives from a study of blood T cell repertoires in COVID-19. Across the whole study: Some COVID-19 samples were acute and others convalescent; all came from the United States, Italy and Spain. The analysed material was cDNA or gDNA that came from T cells, B-cell-depleted T cells, or PBMCs.

The V segment lost 4 bases and the J segment 4 bases; nucleotides outside the gene matches: 7. Germline V gene data show CDR1 as SGDLS and CDR2 as YYNGEE. The CDR3 runs to 15 residues. Per the original data handling: Reference gene primer amplification yielded estimated nucleated cell counts. Measured with immunoSEQ multiplex PCR; TCRdb has only the in-frame clones, and not every one. Clone size and V and J calls were adopted from that table, with D and trimming inferred from the DNA. The sample lists 150,000 to 200,000 clones, around 80% occurring once. Sequenced: peripheral blood. The origin of this receptor is an elderly woman with active or convalescent COVID-19. V gene TRBV9 combines with J gene TRBJ1-4; 7 bases are a match to TRBD1. Here the CDR3 DNA reads TGTGCCAGCAGCTTAACAGGGGATTATAATGAAAAACTGTTTTTT. Translation gives CASSLTGDYNEKLFF.